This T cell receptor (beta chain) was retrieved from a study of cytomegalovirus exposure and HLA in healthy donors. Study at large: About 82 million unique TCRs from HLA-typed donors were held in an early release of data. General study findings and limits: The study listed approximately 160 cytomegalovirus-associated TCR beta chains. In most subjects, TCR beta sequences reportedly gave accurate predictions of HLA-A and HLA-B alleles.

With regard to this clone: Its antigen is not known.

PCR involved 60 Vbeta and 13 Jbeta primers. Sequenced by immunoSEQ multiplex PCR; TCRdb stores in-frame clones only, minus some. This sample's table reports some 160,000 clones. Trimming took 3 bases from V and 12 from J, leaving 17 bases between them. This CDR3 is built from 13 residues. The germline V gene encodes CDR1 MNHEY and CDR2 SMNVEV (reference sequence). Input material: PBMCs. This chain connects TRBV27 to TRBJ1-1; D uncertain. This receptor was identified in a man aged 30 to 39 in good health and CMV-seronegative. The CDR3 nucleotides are TGTGCCAGCAGTTTTAGTTTTCGCCGGGAGACTTTCTTT. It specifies CASSFSFRRETFF.